This T cell receptor beta chain comes out of a study of T-cell memory formation after mild COVID-19. This clonotype was counted between two and nine times. TCRdb used MiXCR to reprocess the 5' RACE reads, holding one entry per CDR3 protein. In the table there are 300,000 to 350,000 distinct CDR3 sequences, over 10% of which are singletons. The specimen was PBMCs or a T cell subset sorted from them (not recorded which). The sequence came from a man aged 18 to 30 who had mild COVID-19 (a few samples of this study predate the infection). Cell type and time point are not known.

DNA of the CDR3: TGTGCCAGCAGCGTATGGGAGGGAAGCTCCTACAATGAGCAGTTCTTC. It encodes CASSVWEGSSYNEQFF. The rearrangement uses TRBV9 and TRBJ2-1; 7 bases agree with TRBD2. Germline V gene data show CDR1 as SGDLS and CDR2 as YYNGEE. V was pared by 1 base and J by 0 bases, with 4 bases of the junction left unmatched. This CDR3 is built from 16 residues.